This T cell receptor beta chain was captured in a study of blood T cell repertoires in COVID-19. Profiling relied on immunoSEQ multiplex PCR, and the TCRdb table lists in-frame clones only, not all of them. The sample holds around 700,000 clones, around 90% seen once. Trimming pared 6 bases from V and 3 bases from J, leaving 5 bases between. In germline, CDR1 is LGHNT, CDR2 FRNRAP. The CDR3 sequence is 11 residues long. The sample consisted of peripheral blood. The source of this sequence is a young woman with acute or convalescent COVID-19. The chain combines TRBV12-5 with TRBJ1-1; the D is unclear. The CDR3 protein is CASGSHTEAFF. The CDR3 nucleotides are TGTGCTAGTGGGAGTCACACTGAAGCTTTCTTT.